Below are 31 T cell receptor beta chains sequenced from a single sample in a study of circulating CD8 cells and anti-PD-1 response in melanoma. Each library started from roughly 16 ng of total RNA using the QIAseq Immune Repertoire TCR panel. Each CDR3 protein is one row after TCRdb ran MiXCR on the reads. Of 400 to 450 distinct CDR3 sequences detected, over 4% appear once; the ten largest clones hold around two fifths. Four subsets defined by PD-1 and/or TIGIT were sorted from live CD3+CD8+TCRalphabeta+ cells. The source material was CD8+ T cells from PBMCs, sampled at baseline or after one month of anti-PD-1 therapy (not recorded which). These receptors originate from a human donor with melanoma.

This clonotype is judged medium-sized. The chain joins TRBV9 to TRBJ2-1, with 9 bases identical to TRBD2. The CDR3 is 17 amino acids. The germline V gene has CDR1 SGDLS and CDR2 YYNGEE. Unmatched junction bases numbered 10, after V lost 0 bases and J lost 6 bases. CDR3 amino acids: CASSVGLGGTSSNEQFF. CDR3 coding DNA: TGTGCCAGCAGCGTAGGTCTCGGCGGGACTAGCAGCAATGAGCAGTTCTTC.

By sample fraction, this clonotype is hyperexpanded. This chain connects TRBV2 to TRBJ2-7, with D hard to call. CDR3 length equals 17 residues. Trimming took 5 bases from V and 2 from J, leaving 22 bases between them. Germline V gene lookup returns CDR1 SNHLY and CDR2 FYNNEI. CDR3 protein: CASSTPASQMITYEQYF. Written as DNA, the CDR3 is TGTGCCAGCAGTACCCCAGCGAGTCAGATGATTACCTACGAGCAGTACTTC.

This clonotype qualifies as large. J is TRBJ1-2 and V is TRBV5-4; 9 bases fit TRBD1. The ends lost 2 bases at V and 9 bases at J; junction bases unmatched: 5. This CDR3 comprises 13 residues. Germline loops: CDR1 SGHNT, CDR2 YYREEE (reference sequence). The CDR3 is CASSLAGTGRYTF. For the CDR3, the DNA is TGTGCCAGCAGCTTAGCTGGGACAGGGCGCTACACCTTC. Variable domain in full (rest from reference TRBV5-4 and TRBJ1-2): ETGVTQSPTHLIKTRGQQVTLRCSSQSGHNTVSWYQQALGQGPQFIFQYYREEENGRGNFPPRFSGLQFPNYSSELNVNALELDDSALYLCASSLAGTGRYTFGSGTRLTVV.

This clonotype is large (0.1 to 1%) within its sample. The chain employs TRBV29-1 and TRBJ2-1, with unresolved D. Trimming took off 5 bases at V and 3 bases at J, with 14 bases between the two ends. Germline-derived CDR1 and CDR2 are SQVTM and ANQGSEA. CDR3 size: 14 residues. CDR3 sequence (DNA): TGCAGCGTTACGGTCCCTCCCAGCTACAATGAGCAGTTCTTC. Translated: CSVTVPPSYNEQFF.

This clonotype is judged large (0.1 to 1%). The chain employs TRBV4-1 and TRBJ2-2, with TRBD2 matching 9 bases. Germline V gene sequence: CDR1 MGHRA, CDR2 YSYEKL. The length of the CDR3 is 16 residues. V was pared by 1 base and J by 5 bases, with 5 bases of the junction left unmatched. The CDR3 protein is CASSQVQLAGTGELFF. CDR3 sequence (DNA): TGCGCCAGCAGCCAAGTGCAGCTAGCGGGAACCGGGGAGCTGTTTTTT.

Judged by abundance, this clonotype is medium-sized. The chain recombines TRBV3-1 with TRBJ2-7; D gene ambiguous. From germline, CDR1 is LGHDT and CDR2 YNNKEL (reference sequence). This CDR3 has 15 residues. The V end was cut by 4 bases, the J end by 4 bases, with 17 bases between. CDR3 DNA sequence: TGTGCCAGCAGCCCGGTCTCCGGGTCTATTTACGAGCAGTACTTC. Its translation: CASSPVSGSIYEQYF.

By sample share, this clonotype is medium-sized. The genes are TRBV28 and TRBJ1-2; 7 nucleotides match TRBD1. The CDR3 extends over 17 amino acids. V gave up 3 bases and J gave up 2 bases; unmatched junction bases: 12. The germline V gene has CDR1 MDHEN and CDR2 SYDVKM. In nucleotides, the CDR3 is TGTGCCAGCAGTTTCCCGGACAGGTCTCTCCGAAACTATGGCTACACCTTC. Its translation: CASSFPDRSLRNYGYTF.

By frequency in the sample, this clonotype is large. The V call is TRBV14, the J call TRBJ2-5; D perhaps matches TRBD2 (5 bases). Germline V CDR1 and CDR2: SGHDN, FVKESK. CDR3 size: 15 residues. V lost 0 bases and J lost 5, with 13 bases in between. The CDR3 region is CASSQELALWETQYF. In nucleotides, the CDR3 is TGTGCCAGCAGCCAAGAGCTAGCTCTTTGGGAGACCCAGTACTTC.

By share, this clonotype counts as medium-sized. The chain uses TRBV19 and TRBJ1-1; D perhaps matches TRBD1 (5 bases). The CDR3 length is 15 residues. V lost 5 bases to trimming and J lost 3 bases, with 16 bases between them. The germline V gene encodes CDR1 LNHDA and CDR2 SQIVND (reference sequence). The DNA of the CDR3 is TGTGCCAGTAGTCTTTGGGACGGAGGGGACACTGAAGCTTTCTTT. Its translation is CASSLWDGGDTEAFF.

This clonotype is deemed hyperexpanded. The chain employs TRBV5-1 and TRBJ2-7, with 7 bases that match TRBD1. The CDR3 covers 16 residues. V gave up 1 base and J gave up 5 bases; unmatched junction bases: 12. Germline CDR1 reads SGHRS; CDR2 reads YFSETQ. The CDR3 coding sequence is TGCGCCAGCAGCTTGAATGGGATGGGGACAGAAGACGAGCAGTACTTC. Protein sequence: CASSLNGMGTEDEQYF.

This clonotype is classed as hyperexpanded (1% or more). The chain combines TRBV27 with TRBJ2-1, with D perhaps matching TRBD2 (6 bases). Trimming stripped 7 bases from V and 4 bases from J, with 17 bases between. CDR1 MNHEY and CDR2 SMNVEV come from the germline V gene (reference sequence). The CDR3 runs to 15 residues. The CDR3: CASTSRSGLYNEQFF. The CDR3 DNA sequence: TGTGCCAGCACCTCCAGGAGCGGACTATACAATGAGCAGTTCTTC.

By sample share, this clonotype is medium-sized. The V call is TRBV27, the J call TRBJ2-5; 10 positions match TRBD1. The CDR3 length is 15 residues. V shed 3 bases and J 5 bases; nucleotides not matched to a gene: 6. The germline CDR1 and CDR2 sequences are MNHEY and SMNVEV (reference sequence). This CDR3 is CASSLRQGAGETQYF. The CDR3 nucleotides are TGTGCCAGCAGTTTGAGACAGGGGGCTGGGGAGACCCAGTACTTC.

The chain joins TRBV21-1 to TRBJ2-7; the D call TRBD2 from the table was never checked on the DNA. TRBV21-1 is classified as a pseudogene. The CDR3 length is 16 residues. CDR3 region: CASSKTGLASSYEQYF. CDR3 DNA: TGTGCCAGCAGCAAGACTGGACTAGCCTCCTCCTACGAGCAGTACTTC.

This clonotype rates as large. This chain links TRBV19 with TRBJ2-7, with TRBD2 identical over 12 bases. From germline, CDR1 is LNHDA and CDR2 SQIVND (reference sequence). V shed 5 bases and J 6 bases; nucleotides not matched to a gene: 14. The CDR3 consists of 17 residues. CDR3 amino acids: CASSGRQRTSGIVEQYF. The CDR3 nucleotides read TGTGCCAGTAGTGGAAGACAAAGGACTAGCGGGATCGTCGAGCAGTACTTC.

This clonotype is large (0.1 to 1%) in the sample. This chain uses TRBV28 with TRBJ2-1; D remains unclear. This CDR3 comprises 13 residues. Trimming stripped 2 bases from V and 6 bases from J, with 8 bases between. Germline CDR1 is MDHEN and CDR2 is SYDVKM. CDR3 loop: CASSLTWVNEQFF. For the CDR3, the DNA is TGTGCCAGCAGTTTAACATGGGTCAATGAGCAGTTCTTC.

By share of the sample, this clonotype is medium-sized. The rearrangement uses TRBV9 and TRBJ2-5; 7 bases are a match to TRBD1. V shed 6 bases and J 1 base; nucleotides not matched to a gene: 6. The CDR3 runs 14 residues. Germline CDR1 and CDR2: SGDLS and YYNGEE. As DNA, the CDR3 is TGTGCCAGCAACGCCGGGACAGCCCAAGAGACCCAGTACTTC. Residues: CASNAGTAQETQYF.

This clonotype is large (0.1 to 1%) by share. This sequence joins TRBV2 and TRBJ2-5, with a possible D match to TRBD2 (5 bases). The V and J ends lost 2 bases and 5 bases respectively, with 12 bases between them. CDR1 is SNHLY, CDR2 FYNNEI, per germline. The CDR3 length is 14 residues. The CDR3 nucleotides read TGTGCCAGCAGTGAAAAGCGGCGGTGGGAGACCCAGTACTTC. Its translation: CASSEKRRWETQYF.

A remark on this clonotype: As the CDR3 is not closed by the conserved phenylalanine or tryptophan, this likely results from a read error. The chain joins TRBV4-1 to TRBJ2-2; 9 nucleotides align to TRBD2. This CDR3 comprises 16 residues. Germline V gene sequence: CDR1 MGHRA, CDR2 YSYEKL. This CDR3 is CVSSLVQLAGTGELFL. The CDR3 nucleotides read TGCGTCAGCAGCCTAGTGCAGCTAGCGGGAACCGGGGAGCTGTTTCTT.

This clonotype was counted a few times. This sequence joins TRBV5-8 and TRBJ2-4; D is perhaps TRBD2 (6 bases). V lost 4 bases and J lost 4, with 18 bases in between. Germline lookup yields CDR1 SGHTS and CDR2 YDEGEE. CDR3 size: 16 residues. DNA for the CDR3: TGTGCCAGCAGCCCATGGGGGGTTCAAGATAAAAACATTCAGTACTTC. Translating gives CASSPWGVQDKNIQYF.

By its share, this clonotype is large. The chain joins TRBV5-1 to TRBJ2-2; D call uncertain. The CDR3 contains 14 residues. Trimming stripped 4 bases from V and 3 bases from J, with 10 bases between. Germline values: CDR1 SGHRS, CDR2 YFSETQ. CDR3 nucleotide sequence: TGCGCCAGCAGCCCTGGATCTTACACCGGGGAGCTGTTTTTT. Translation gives CASSPGSYTGELFF.

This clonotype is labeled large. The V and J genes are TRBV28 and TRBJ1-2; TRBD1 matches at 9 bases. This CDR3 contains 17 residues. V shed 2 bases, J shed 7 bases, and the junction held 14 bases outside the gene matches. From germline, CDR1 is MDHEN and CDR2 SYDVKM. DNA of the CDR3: TGTGCCAGCAGTTTAATCAACGGGACAGGGACTTGGGGTGGCTACACCTTC. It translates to CASSLINGTGTWGGYTF.

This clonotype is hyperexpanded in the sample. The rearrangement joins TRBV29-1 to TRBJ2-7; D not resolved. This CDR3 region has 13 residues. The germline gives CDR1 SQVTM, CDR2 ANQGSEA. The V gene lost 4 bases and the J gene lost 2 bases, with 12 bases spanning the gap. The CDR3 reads CSVVRASTYEQYF. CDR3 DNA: TGCAGCGTTGTTCGGGCAAGTACCTACGAGCAGTACTTC.

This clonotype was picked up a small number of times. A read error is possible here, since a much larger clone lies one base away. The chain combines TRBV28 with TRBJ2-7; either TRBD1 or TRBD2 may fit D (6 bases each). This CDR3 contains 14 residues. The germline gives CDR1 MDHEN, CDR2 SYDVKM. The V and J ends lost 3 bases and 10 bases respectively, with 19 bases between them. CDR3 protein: CASSLRFEGGDQYF. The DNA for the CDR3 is TGTGCCAGCAGTTTGAGGTTCGAGGGGGGCGACCAGTACTTC.

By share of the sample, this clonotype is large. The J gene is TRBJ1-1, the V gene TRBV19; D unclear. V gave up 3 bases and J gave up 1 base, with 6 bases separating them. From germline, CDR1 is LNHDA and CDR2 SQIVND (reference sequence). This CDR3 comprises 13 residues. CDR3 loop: CASSIGRNTEAFF. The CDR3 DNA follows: TGTGCCAGTAGTATTGGGAGGAACACTGAAGCTTTCTTT.

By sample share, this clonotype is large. CDR3 sequence: CAGHRDMNTEAFF. CDR3 coding DNA: TGTGCCGGCCACAGGGACATGAACACTGAAGCTTTCTTT. This rearrangement joins TRBV5-4 to TRBJ1-1, with D possibly TRBD1 on 6 matching bases. The CDR3 length is 13 residues. CDR1 SGHNT and CDR2 YYREEE come from the germline V gene (reference sequence). V was shortened by 10 bases and J by 0 bases, with 13 bases between the two germline ends.

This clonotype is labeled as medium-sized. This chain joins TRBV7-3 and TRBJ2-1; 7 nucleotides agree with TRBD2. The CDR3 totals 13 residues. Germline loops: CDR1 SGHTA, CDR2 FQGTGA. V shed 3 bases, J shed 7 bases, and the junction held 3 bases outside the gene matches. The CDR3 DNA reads TGTGCCAGCAGCTTCGGGCGGGGGAATGAGCAGTTCTTC. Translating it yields CASSFGRGNEQFF.

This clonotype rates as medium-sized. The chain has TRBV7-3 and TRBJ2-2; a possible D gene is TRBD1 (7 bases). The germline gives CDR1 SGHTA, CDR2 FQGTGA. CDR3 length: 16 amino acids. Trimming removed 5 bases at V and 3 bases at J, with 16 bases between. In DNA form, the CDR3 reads TGTGCCAGCAGCCCCGGAGACAGGGAGGACACCGGGGAGCTGTTTTTT. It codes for CASSPGDREDTGELFF.

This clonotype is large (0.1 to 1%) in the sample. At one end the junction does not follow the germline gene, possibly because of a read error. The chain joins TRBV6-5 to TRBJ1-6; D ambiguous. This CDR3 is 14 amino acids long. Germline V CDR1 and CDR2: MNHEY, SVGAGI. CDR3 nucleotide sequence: TGTGCCAGCAGTGCACAGTCCTCTAATTCACCCCTCCACTTT. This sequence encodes CASSAQSSNSPLHF.

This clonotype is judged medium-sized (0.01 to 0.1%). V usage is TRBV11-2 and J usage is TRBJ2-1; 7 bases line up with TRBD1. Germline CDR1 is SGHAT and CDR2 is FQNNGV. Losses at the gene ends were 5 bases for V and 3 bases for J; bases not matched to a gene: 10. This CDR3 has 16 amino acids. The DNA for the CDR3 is TGTGCCAGCAGCGTCTCGGGACAGACGTTCTACAATGAGCAGTTCTTC. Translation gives CASSVSGQTFYNEQFF.

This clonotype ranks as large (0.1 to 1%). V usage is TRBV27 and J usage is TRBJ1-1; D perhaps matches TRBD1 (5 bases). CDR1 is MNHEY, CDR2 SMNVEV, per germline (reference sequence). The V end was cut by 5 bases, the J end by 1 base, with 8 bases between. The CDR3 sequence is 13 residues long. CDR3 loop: CASSRTPNTEAFF. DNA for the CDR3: TGTGCCAGCAGTCGGACACCGAACACTGAAGCTTTCTTT.

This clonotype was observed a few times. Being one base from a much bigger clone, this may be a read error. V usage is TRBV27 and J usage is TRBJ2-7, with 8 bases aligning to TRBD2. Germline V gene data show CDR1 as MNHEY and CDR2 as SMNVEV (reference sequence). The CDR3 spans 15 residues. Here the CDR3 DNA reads TGTGCCAGCAGTTTTGTACTAGCGGCCTCCTACGGGCAGTACTTC. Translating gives CASSFVLAASYGQYF.